This TCR beta chain was observed in a study of neurological immune-mediated disorders. At least ten counts were recorded for this clonotype. Trimming removed 2 bases at V and 3 bases at J, with 3 bases between. The CDR3 has 13 residues. Germline values: CDR1 SGHRS, CDR2 YFSETQ. cDNA was made by 5'RACE with 10-nucleotide random UMIs. TCRdb called the 5' RACE reads again in MiXCR, with one record for every CDR3 protein. The sample lists over 13,000 distinct CDR3 sequences, 8% to 13% occurring once. The sequence was collected from a woman aged 40 to 50 in good health. The specimen sequenced was PBMCs. V and J are TRBV5-1 and TRBJ2-6; D is uncertain. The CDR3 nucleotides are TGCGCCAGCAGCTTTTATGGGGCCAACGTCCTGACTTTC. It is translated as CASSFYGANVLTF. The whole variable domain, filled in from reference TRBV5-1 and TRBJ2-6, reads KAGVTQTPRYLIKTRGQQVTLSCSPISGHRSVSWYQQTPGQGLQFLFEYFSETQRNKGNFPGRFSGRQFSNSRSEMNVSTLELGDSALYLCASSFYGANVLTFGAGSRLTVL.